This TCR beta chain was documented in a study of CD8 T cells in Susac syndrome. The CDR3 consists of 12 residues. Trimming shortened V by 3 bases and J by 2 bases, and 7 bases separated the two germline ends. Looked up from germline, CDR1 is GTSNPN and CDR2 is SVGIG (reference sequence). The authors reverse transcribed roughly 0.5 to 1 ug RNA with random hexamers. In TCRdb, the immunoSEQ multiplex PCR reads were re-called with MiXCR into one record per CDR3 protein. The sample consists of hundreds of thousands of distinct CDR3 sequences, roughly 95% of them appearing once. This TCR was recovered from a human donor with Susac syndrome. The chain combines TRBV30 with TRBJ1-2; no reliable D call. What was sequenced was CD4+ T cells from PBMCs. The CDR3 nucleotides read TGTGCCTGGAGAGCAGTAAACTATGGCTACACCTTC. Residues: CAWRAVNYGYTF.